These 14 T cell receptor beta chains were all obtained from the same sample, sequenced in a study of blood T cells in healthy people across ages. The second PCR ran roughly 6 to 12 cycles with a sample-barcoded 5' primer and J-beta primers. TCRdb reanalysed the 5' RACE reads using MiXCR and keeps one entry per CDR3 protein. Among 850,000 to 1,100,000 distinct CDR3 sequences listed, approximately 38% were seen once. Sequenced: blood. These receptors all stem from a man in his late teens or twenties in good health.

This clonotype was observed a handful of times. The DNA of the CDR3 is TGCAGTGCTAGAGGGACCCGCGGATATGAGCAGTTCTTC. Translating it yields CSARGTRGYEQFF. The chain carries TRBV20-1 and TRBJ2-1; D gene ambiguous. V dropped 1 base and J dropped 8 bases, with 12 bases sitting between them. CDR3 length equals 13 residues. Per germline, CDR1 DFQATT and CDR2 SNEGSKA (reference sequence).

CDR3 coding DNA: TGTGCCAGCAGCCAAGAAATAGATACCACCTATGGCTACACCTTC. It is translated as CASSQEIDTTYGYTF. This rearrangement joins TRBV14 to TRBJ1-2; D remains unclear. Trimming removed 0 bases at V and 4 bases at J, with 12 bases between. Germline V gene lookup returns CDR1 SGHDN and CDR2 FVKESK. The CDR3 is made up of 15 amino acids.

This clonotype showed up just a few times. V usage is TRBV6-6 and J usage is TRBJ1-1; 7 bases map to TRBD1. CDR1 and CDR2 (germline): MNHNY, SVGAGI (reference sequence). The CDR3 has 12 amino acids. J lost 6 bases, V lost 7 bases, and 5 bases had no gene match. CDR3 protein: CASTRDSPEAFF. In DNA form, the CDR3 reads TGTGCCAGCACCCGGGACAGTCCTGAAGCTTTCTTT.

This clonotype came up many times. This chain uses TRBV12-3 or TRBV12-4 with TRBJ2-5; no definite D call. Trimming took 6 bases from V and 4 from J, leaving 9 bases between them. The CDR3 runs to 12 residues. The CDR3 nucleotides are TGTGCCAGCAGCTTTGACGGAGAGACCCAGTACTTC. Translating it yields CASSFDGETQYF.

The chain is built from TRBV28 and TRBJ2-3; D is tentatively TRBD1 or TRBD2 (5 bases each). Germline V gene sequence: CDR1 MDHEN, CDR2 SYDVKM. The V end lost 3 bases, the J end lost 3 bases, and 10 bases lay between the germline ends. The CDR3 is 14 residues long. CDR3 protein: CASSFEGMTDTQYF. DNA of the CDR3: TGTGCCAGCAGTTTTGAGGGGATGACAGATACGCAGTATTTT.

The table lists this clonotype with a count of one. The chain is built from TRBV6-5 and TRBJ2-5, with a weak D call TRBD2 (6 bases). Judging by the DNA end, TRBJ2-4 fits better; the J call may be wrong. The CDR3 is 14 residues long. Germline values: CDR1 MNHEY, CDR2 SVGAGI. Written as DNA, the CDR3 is TGTGCCAGCAGTTGGGGGGTGGGGAAAAACATTCAGTACTTC. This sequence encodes CASSWGVGKNIQYF.

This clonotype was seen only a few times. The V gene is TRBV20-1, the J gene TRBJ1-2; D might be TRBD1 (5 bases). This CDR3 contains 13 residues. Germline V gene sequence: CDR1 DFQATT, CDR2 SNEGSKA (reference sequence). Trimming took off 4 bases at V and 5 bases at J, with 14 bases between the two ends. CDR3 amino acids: CSANRDVEYGYTF. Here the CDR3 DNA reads TGCAGTGCTAACCGGGACGTGGAGTATGGCTACACCTTC.

The CDR3 region has the DNA TGTGCCAGCAGTTACTGGGACAACTATGGCTACACCTTC. Translation gives CASSYWDNYGYTF. The genes are TRBV6-2 or TRBV6-3 and TRBJ1-2, with a weak D call TRBD1 (5 bases). Germline V gene sequence: CDR1 MNHEY, CDR2 SVGEGT. V was cut by 1 base and J by 2 bases, with 5 bases left in between. CDR3 length: 13 residues.

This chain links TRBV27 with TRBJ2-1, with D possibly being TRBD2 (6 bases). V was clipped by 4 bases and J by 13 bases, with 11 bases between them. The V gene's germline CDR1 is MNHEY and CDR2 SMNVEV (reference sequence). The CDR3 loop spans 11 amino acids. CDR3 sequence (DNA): TGTGCCAGCAGTTCGGGAGCAAGTCAGTTCTTC. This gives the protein CASSSGASQFF.

The CDR3, as DNA: TGCAGTGCCCCTCAAGGGGCCCTGGGAGGATATGGCTACACCTTC. This translates into CSAPQGALGGYGYTF. The chain combines TRBV20-1 with TRBJ1-2; maybe TRBD1 (5 bases). V was trimmed by 6 bases and J by 5 bases, leaving 22 bases between them. The CDR3 runs to 15 residues. Germline CDR1 reads DFQATT; CDR2 reads SNEGSKA (reference sequence).

The CDR3 loop reads CASILTGAYNEQFF. The CDR3 DNA reads TGTGCCAGCATCCTGACAGGAGCCTACAATGAGCAGTTCTTC. The genes are TRBV5-6 and TRBJ2-1, with TRBD1 as a possible D gene (6 bases). The V gene lost 6 bases and the J gene lost 2 bases, with 12 bases spanning the gap. CDR3 length: 14 amino acids. Germline CDR1 SGHDT, CDR2 YYEEEE. The full variable domain, in which reference TRBV5-6 and TRBJ2-1 provide the parts outside the CDR3, is DAGVTQSPTHLIKTRGQQVTLRCSPKSGHDTVSWYQQALGQGPQFIFQYYEEEERQRGNFPDRFSGHQFPNYSSELNVNALLLGDSALYLCASILTGAYNEQFFGPGTRLTVL.

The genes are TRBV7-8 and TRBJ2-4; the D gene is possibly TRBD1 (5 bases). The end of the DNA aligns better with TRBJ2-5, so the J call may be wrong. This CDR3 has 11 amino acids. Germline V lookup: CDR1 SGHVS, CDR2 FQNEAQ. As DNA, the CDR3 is TGTGCCAGCGGACAAAGAGAGACCCAGTACTTC. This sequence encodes CASGQRETQYF.

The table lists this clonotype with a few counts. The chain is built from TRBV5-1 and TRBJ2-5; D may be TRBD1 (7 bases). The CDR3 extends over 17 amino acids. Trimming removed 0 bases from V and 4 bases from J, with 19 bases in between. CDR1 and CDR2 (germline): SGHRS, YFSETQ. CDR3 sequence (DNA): TGCGCCAGCAGCTTGGAATCAGGGGGGCATGGAGTAGAGACCCAGTACTTC. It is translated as CASSLESGGHGVETQYF.

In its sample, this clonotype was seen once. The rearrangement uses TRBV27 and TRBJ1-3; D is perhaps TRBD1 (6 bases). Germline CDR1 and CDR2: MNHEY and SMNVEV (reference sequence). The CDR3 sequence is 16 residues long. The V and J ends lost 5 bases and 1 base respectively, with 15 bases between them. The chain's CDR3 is CASSPTGLLSGNTIYF. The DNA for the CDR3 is TGTGCCAGCAGTCCTACAGGGCTTCTATCTGGAAACACCATATATTTT.